This passage covers 9 T cell receptor beta chains from one sample sequenced in a study of regulatory T cells in long-lasting Graves disease (dated by TCRdb to the early 2020s). According to the study, the label for this sample's time point signals: newly diagnosed GD, antithyroid drugs for less than 3 months. For both TCR sequencing and RNA sequencing, RNA was extracted from PBMCs using TRIzol. Library generation was performed with multiplex PCR. TCRdb records Illumina HiSeq 4000 as the sequencer. iRepertoire HTBI primers and Arm-PCR amplification of CDR3 regions were used to construct TCR beta libraries. TCRdb applied fastp at Q25 and MiXCR to the public reads, then kept only in-frame beta chains. Rows matching on CDR3 protein sequence are summarized as one entry with the most common DNA and genes. In all, the sample holds roughly 360,000 distinct CDR3 sequences, and about an eighth of those were seen once. The biggest ten clones account for 18% of the sample.

The sample also formed part of further work on T cells in Graves' hyperthyroidism and ophthalmopathy.

The sequenced sample was peripheral blood mononuclear cells (PBMCs), obtained at new diagnosis, from a patient treated with antithyroid drugs. Receptor source: a woman between 18 and 29 years old with Graves disease. Donor details come from another sample of the same person, matched by shared clones.

In this sample, this clonotype turned up once. J is TRBJ2-6 and V is TRBV9; D remains ambiguous. The CDR3 has 16 amino acids. The germline gives CDR1 SGDLS, CDR2 YYNGEE. Trimming shortened V by 4 bases and J by 4 bases, and 15 bases separated the two germline ends. The CDR3 bases are TGTGCCAGCAGCCATTCAACAGTTCTGGGGGCCAACGTCCTGACTTTC. Its protein is CASSHSTVLGANVLTF.

At least ten counts were recorded for this clonotype. The chain employs TRBV7-2 and TRBJ1-3; 8 bases line up with TRBD1. Germline lookup yields CDR1 SGHTA and CDR2 FQGNSA. The CDR3 totals 14 residues. V was clipped by 8 bases and J by 0 bases; unmatched bases: 3. CDR3 protein: CASGQGDSGNTIYF. The DNA for the CDR3 is TGTGCCAGCGGACAGGGAGACTCTGGAAACACCATATATTTT.

On this clonotype itself: A much larger clone sits a single nucleotide away, making a read error possible. The V gene is TRBV27, the J gene TRBJ2-7; 8 positions match TRBD1. V lost 5 bases, J lost 0 bases, and 3 bases stayed unmatched. The CDR3 is made up of 14 amino acids. In germline, CDR1 is MNHEY, CDR2 SMNVEV (reference sequence). Written as DNA, the CDR3 is TGTGCCAGCAGTCAGGGACAGGCCTCCTACGAGCAGTACGTC. Translation: CASSQGQASYEQYV.

This clonotype came up a few times. The V call is TRBV24-1, the J call TRBJ2-1, with TRBD2 identical over 7 bases. J lost 4 bases, V lost 8 bases, and 10 bases had no gene match. The V gene's germline CDR1 is KGHDR and CDR2 SFDVKD. The CDR3 has 15 residues. The CDR3, as DNA: TGTGCCACCACTACAGCCGGGGGGTTATACAATGAGCAGTTCTTC. It encodes CATTTAGGLYNEQFF.

This clonotype was counted at least ten times. The chain uses TRBV18 and TRBJ2-1, with a weak D call TRBD1 (5 bases). The V and J ends lost 3 bases and 0 bases respectively, with 15 bases between them. This CDR3 spans 17 amino acids. Looked up from germline, CDR1 is KGHSH and CDR2 is LQKENI. Here the CDR3 reads CASSPLDSASSYNEQFF. The DNA of the CDR3 is TGTGCCAGCTCACCGTTAGACAGCGCGAGCTCCTACAATGAGCAGTTCTTC.

This clonotype was counted only a few times. The chain recombines TRBV20-1 with TRBJ2-5; D may be TRBD1 (6 bases). The CDR3 extends over 13 amino acids. The V gene lost 1 base and the J gene lost 5 bases, with 11 bases spanning the gap. CDR1 and CDR2 (germline): DFQATT, SNEGSKA (reference sequence). DNA for the CDR3: TGCAGTGCTAGAGGGAGAAGGGGGGAGACCCAGTACTTC. Translated: CSARGRRGETQYF.

This clonotype was seen ten or more times. The rearrangement links TRBV20-1 to TRBJ2-1; 14 nucleotides align to TRBD2. V was clipped by 2 bases and J by 9 bases; unmatched bases: 21. This CDR3 contains 20 residues. CDR1 is DFQATT and CDR2 is SNEGSKA in the germline V gene (reference sequence). The CDR3 here is CSARRPTTRRTSGGLGEQFF. CDR3 DNA: TGCAGTGCTAGACGCCCCACTACCCGTCGGACTAGCGGGGGGCTAGGTGAGCAGTTCTTC.

This clonotype has a handful of counts. V gene TRBV28 combines with J gene TRBJ2-1; 7 bases map to TRBD2. J lost 4 bases, V lost 3 bases, and 6 bases had no gene match. Germline V gene data show CDR1 as MDHEN and CDR2 as SYDVKM. This CDR3 has 15 amino acids. CDR3 coding DNA: TGTGCCAGCAGTTTGTGGCTAGCGGATTACAATGAGCAGTTCTTC. This gives the protein CASSLWLADYNEQFF. The complete variable domain, with remaining parts taken from reference TRBV28 and TRBJ2-1, reads DVKVTQSSRYLVKRTGEKVFLECVQDMDHENMFWYRQDPGLGLRLIYFSYDVKMKEKGDIPEGYSVSREKKERFSLILESASTNQTSMYLCASSLWLADYNEQFFGPGTRLTVL.

In its sample, this clonotype was seen many times. This chain's CDR3 is CATSRGGVLPQETQYF. Here the CDR3 DNA reads TGTGCCACCAGCAGGGGTGGGGTTCTGCCCCAAGAGACCCAGTACTTC. The V call is TRBV15, the J call TRBJ2-5, with unresolved D. Germline CDR1 and CDR2: LNHNV and YYDKDF (reference sequence). Trimming cost V 3 bases and J 1 base, with 15 bases left between them. CDR3 length: 16 residues.